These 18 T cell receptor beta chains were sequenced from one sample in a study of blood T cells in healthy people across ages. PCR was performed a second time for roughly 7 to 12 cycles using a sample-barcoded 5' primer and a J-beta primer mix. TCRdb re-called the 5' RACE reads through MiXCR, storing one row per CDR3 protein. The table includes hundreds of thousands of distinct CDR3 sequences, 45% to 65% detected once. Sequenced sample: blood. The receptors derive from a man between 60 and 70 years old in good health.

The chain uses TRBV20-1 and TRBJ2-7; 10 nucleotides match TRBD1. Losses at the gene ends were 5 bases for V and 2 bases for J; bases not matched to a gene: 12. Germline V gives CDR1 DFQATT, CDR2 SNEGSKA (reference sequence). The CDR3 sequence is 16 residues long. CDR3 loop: CSASPAGTGEAYEQYF. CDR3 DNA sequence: TGCAGTGCTTCCCCGGCCGGGACAGGGGAAGCCTACGAGCAGTACTTC.

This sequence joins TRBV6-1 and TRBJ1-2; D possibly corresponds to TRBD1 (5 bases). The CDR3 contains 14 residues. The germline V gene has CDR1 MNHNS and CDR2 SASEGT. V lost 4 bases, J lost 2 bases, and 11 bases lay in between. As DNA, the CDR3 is TGTGCCAGCAGTGGGGGACTGATAAACTATGGCTACACCTTC. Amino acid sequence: CASSGGLINYGYTF.

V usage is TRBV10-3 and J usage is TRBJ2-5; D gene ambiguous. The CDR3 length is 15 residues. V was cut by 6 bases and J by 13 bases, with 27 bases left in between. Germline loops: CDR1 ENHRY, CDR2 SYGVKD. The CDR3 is CAISNLGARYNERYF. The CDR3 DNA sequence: TGTGCCATCAGCAACTTGGGCGCCAGATACAATGAGCGGTACTTC.

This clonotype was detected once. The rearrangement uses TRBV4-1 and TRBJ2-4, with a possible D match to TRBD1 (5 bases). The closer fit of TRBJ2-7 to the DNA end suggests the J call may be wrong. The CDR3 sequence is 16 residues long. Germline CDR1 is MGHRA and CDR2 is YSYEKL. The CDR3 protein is CASSQVPKGKSYEQYF. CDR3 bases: TGCGCCAGCAGCCAAGTCCCGAAGGGGAAATCCTACGAGCAGTACTTC.

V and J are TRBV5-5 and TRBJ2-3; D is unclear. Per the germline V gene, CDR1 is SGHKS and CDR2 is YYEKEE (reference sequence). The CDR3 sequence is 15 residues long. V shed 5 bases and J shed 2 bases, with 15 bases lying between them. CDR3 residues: CASSASGRSTDTQYF. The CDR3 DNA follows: TGTGCCAGCAGTGCTAGTGGCAGATCCACAGATACGCAGTATTTT.

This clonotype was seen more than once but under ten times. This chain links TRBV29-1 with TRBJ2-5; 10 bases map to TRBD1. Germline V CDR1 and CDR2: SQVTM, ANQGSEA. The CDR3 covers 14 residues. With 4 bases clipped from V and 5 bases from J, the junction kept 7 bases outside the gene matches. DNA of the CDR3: TGCAGCGTTGCAGGGACAGGGGTTTGGGAGACCCAGTACTTC. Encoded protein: CSVAGTGVWETQYF.

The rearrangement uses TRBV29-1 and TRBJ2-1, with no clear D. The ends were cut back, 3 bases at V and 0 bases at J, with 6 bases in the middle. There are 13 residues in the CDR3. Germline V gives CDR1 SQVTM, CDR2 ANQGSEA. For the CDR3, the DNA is TGCAGCGTTGACTTCTTCTCCTACAATGAGCAGTTCTTC. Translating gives CSVDFFSYNEQFF.

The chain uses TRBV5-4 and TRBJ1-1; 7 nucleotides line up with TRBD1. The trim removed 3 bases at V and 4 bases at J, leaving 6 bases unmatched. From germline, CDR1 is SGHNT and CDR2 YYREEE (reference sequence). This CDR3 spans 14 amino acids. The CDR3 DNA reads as TGTGCCAGCAGCTACATTGACAGGGCCACTGAAGCTTTCTTT. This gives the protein CASSYIDRATEAFF.

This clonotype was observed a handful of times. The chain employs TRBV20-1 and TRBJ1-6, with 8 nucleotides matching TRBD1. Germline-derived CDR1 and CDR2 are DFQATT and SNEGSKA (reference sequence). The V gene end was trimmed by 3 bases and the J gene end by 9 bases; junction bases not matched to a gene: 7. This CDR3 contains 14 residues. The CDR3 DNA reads TGCAGTGCTAGCGTCCGGGACAGGTCTTCACCCCTCCACTTT. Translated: CSASVRDRSSPLHF.

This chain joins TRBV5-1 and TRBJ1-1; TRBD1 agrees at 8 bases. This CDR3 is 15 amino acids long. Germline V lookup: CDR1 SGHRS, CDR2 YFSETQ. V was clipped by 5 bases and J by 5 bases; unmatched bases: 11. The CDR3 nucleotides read TGCGCCAGCAGACCCCGACAGGGGCAACGGACTGAAGCTTTCTTT. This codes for CASRPRQGQRTEAFF.

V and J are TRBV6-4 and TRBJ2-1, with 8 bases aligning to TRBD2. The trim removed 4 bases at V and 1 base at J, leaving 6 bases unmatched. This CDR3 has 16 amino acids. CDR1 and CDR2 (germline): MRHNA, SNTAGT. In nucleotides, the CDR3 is TGTGCCAGCAGTGTAAGCCTAGCGGGTTCCTACAATGAGCAGTTCTTC. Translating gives CASSVSLAGSYNEQFF.

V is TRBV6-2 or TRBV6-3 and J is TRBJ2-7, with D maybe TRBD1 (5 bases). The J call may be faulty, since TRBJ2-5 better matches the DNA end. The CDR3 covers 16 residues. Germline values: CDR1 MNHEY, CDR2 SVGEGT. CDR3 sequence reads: CASSSLKGPRLETQYF. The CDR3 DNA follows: TGTGCCAGCAGCTCTCTTAAGGGGCCCCGTTTGGAGACCCAGTACTTC.

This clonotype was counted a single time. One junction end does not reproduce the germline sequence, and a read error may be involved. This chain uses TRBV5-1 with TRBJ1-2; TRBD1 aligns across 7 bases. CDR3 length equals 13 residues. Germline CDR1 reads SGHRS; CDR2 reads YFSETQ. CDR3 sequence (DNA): TGCGCCAGCAGCCTAACAGGGGTTGATGGCTACACCTTT. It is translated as CASSLTGVDGYTF.

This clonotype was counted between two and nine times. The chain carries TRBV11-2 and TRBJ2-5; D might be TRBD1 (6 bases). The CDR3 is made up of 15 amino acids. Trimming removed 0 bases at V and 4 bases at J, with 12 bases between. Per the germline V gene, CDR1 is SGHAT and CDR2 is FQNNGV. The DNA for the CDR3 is TGTGCCAGCAGCTTAGATCGCAGGGGTGGAGAGACCCAGTACTTC. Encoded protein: CASSLDRRGGETQYF.

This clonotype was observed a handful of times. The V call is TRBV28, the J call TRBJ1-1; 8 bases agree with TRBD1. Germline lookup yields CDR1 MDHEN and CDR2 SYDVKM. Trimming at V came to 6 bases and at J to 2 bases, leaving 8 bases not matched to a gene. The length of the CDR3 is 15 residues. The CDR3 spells CASRGGGQGNTEAFF. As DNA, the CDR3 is TGTGCCAGCAGGGGGGGTGGACAGGGTAACACTGAAGCTTTCTTT.

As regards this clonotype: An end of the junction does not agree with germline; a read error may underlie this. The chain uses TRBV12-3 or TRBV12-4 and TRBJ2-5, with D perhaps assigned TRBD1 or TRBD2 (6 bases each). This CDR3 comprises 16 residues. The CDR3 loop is CAGSLWGAPLQETQYF. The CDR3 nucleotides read TGTGCCGGCAGTTTATGGGGGGCCCCCCTCCAAGAGACCCAGTACTTC.

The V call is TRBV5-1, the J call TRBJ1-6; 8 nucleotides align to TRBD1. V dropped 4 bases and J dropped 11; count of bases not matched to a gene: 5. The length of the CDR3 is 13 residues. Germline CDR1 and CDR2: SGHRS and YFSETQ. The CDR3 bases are TGCGCCAGCAGCCTCGACAGGGGTCCACCCCTCCACTTT. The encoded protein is CASSLDRGPPLHF.

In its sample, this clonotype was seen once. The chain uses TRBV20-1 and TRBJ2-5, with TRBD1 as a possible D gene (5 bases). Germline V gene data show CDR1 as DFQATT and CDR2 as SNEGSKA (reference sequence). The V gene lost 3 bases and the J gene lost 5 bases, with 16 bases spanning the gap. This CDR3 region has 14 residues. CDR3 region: CSARADLSGETQYF. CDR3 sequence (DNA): TGCAGTGCTAGGGCGGATCTGTCAGGGGAGACCCAGTACTTC.